This T cell receptor beta chain is from a study of blood T cell repertoires in COVID-19. Background on the study: Specimens from acute and convalescent COVID-19 originated in the United States, Italy and Spain.

The CDR3 is made up of 16 amino acids. Germline values: CDR1 SGDLS, CDR2 YYNGEE. The V segment lost 3 bases and the J segment 9 bases; nucleotides outside the gene matches: 16. Original data processing: Cell counts per sample came from amplifying reference gene primers. Libraries were prepared by immunoSEQ multiplex PCR; TCRdb keeps only in-frame clonotypes and omits some of them. The D gene and trimming were derived from the DNA, and the V and J assignments and clone size from that table. This sample has a few hundred thousand clones; around 83% occur once, and the top ten carry over 1.2%. This clone was seen only once.

The sequence was collected from a woman between 35 and 50 years old who had recovered from COVID-19. V usage is TRBV9 and J usage is TRBJ2-3, with 7 bases aligning to TRBD2. Sequenced sample: peripheral blood. CDR3 protein: CASSAPTVGGTGTQYF. CDR3 nucleotides: TGTGCCAGCAGCGCACCAACAGTGGGGGGGACGGGGACGCAGTATTTT.